These 17 T cell receptor beta chains were sequenced from one sample in a study of control samples from healthy donors and cancer patients. Using immunoSEQ multiplex PCR, the repertoire was profiled, and TCRdb retains in-frame clones only, with some absent. The sample lists about 97,000 clones, around 89% occurring once. Sequenced input: blood. These receptors all come from a young man in good health.

This clone was counted ten times or more. The chain couples TRBV6-4 to TRBJ2-6; no firm D call. V was clipped by 4 bases and J by 0 bases, with 7 bases between them. The CDR3 loop spans 15 amino acids. Germline V gene lookup returns CDR1 MRHNA and CDR2 SNTAGT. The CDR3 DNA is TGTGCCAGCAGTGCTACGTTCTCTGGGGCCAACGTCCTGACTTTC. This sequence encodes CASSATFSGANVLTF.

V is TRBV27 and J is TRBJ1-2; TRBD1 might be the D (5 bases). Between the trimmed V and J ends, which lost 0 bases and 2 bases, there was a span of 10 bases. Germline V lookup: CDR1 MNHEY, CDR2 SMNVEV (reference sequence). This CDR3 contains 15 residues. DNA of the CDR3: TGTGCCAGCAGTTTATCGGGGGGGGGAAACTATGGCTACACCTTC. Encoded protein: CASSLSGGGNYGYTF.

This chain links TRBV7-9 with TRBJ2-5; a weak D match, TRBD2 (6 bases). Per germline, CDR1 SEHNR and CDR2 FQNEAQ (reference sequence). The V end lost 3 bases, the J end lost 4 bases, and 15 bases lay between the germline ends. This CDR3 is built from 15 residues. The chain's CDR3 is CASSLAGTFPETQYF. Written as DNA, the CDR3 is TGTGCCAGCAGCTTGGCCGGGACTTTCCCAGAGACCCAGTACTTC.

V is TRBV10-3 and J is TRBJ2-1; D may match TRBD1 or TRBD2 (5 bases each). The V gene lost 10 bases and the J gene lost 4 bases, with 23 bases spanning the gap. The CDR3 loop spans 16 amino acids. From germline, CDR1 is ENHRY and CDR2 SYGVKD. Here the CDR3 reads CATSSPRDGVYNEQFF. The CDR3 DNA is TGTGCCACCTCTTCCCCACGGGACGGAGTTTACAATGAGCAGTTCTTC.

V gene TRBV28 combines with J gene TRBJ1-1; D possibly corresponds to TRBD1 (5 bases). V was pared by 4 bases and J by 4 bases, with 10 bases between. The CDR3 runs 13 residues. Germline loops: CDR1 MDHEN, CDR2 SYDVKM. CDR3 region: CASSWGGFTEAFF. CDR3 coding DNA: TGTGCCAGCAGTTGGGGGGGGTTCACTGAAGCTTTCTTT.

The V gene is TRBV30, the J gene TRBJ2-6; maybe TRBD1 (7 bases). Germline values: CDR1 GTSNPN, CDR2 SVGIG (reference sequence). This CDR3 is 20 amino acids long. Trimming removed 0 bases at V and 0 bases at J, with 21 bases between. CDR3 coding DNA: TGTGCCTGGAGTGTTCACGCAGGGGGGAAATCCAGCTCTGGGGCCAACGTCCTGACTTTC. This encodes CAWSVHAGGKSSSGANVLTF.

This sequence joins TRBV7-2 and TRBJ2-1; perhaps TRBD2 as D (5 bases). Trimming left V 0 bases short and J 4 bases short, with 7 bases between. In germline, CDR1 is SGHTA, CDR2 FQGNSA. This CDR3 comprises 14 residues. CDR3 DNA sequence: TGTGCCAGCAGCTTAGCGGGAGAGTACAATGAGCAGTTCTTC. Encoded protein: CASSLAGEYNEQFF.

The rearrangement joins TRBV19 to TRBJ1-1; possibly TRBD1 for D (5 bases). The CDR3 runs to 14 residues. The germline V gene has CDR1 LNHDA and CDR2 SQIVND (reference sequence). V lost 3 bases and J lost 0, with 8 bases in between. CDR3 in amino acids: CASSMGLMNTEAFF. The CDR3 DNA follows: TGTGCCAGTAGTATGGGGCTCATGAACACTGAAGCTTTCTTT.

The J gene is TRBJ2-5, the V gene TRBV7-6; perhaps TRBD1 as D (6 bases). With 3 bases removed from V and 6 bases from J, the gap between germline ends came to 11 bases. The CDR3 covers 13 residues. Germline lookup yields CDR1 SGHVS and CDR2 FNYEAQ. The CDR3 nucleotides are TGTGCCAGCAGCTTTTCACAGGGAAAGACCCAGTACTTC. Translated: CASSFSQGKTQYF.

The DNA of the CDR3 is TGTGCCAGCACCTCAAGGTCGGACAACTATGGCTACACCTTC. As protein: CASTSRSDNYGYTF. J is TRBJ1-2 and V is TRBV11-2; D unresolved. The CDR3 spans 14 residues. The V gene lost 7 bases and the J gene lost 2 bases, with 14 bases spanning the gap. The germline V gene encodes CDR1 SGHAT and CDR2 FQNNGV. The full variable domain, completed using reference TRBV11-2 and TRBJ1-2, is EAGVAQSPRYKIIEKRQSVAFWCNPISGHATLYWYQQILGQGPKLLIQFQNNGVVDDSQLPKDRFSAERLKGVDSTLKIQPAKLEDSAVYLCASTSRSDNYGYTFGSGTRLTVV.

The chain uses TRBV18 and TRBJ2-1; 9 bases are shared with TRBD2. CDR3 length: 15 residues. Trimming removed 3 bases from V and 9 bases from J; junction bases left unmatched: 9. Germline V gene lookup returns CDR1 KGHSH and CDR2 LQKENI. CDR3 sequence: CASSPLGLAQVEQFF. The CDR3, as DNA: TGTGCCAGCTCACCGTTAGGACTAGCGCAGGTTGAGCAGTTCTTC.

The chain employs TRBV2 and TRBJ1-4; no reliable D call. Between the trimmed V and J ends, which lost 9 bases and 5 bases, there was a span of 7 bases. The CDR3 contains 11 residues. The V gene's germline CDR1 is SNHLY and CDR2 FYNNEI. The CDR3 DNA sequence: TGTGCCAGGGAGGGAAATGAAAAACTGTTTTTT. Encoded protein: CAREGNEKLFF.

J is TRBJ1-1 and V is TRBV2; D gene unclear. The CDR3 loop spans 15 amino acids. V lost 3 bases and J 4 bases, leaving 15 bases between the germline ends. Germline V gives CDR1 SNHLY, CDR2 FYNNEI. The CDR3 coding sequence is TGTGCCAGCAGTGATTGGGGTGCTTCGGGCACTGAAGCTTTCTTT. It specifies CASSDWGASGTEAFF. Full variable domain (remainder filled in from reference TRBV2 and TRBJ1-1): EPEVTQTPSHQVTQMGQEVILRCVPISNHLYFYWYRQILGQKVEFLVSFYNNEISEKSEIFDDQFSVERPDGSNFTLKIRSTKLEDSAMYFCASSDWGASGTEAFFGQGTRLTVV.

This clone was found once. J is TRBJ1-1 and V is TRBV5-5; D is possibly TRBD1 (6 bases). The CDR3 contains 15 residues. V was shortened by 0 bases and J by 0 bases, with 9 bases between the two germline ends. Germline V gives CDR1 SGHKS, CDR2 YYEKEE (reference sequence). The CDR3 region is CASSLVGTMNTEAFF. The CDR3, as DNA: TGTGCCAGCAGCTTGGTCGGGACAATGAACACTGAAGCTTTCTTT.

The V call is TRBV9, the J call TRBJ2-1; 12 positions match TRBD2. This CDR3 has 17 residues. V trimming: 4 bases; J trimming: 2 bases; junction bases outside the gene matches: 7. Germline V gives CDR1 SGDLS, CDR2 YYNGEE. As DNA, the CDR3 is TGTGCCAGCAGCACTCGACTAGCGGGAGATCCCTACAATGAGCAGTTCTTC. It is translated as CASSTRLAGDPYNEQFF.

The chain couples TRBV5-1 to TRBJ2-3; D is perhaps TRBD2 (6 bases). This CDR3 contains 17 residues. Per the germline V gene, CDR1 is SGHRS and CDR2 is YFSETQ. Trimming took 0 bases from V and 3 from J, leaving 17 bases between them. CDR3 coding DNA: TGCGCCAGCAGCTTGGAAAAGGGAGGAGGTGGGACAGATACGCAGTATTTT. This sequence encodes CASSLEKGGGGTDTQYF. Supplemented by reference TRBV5-1 and TRBJ2-3, the full variable domain reads KAGVTQTPRYLIKTRGQQVTLSCSPISGHRSVSWYQQTPGQGLQFLFEYFSETQRNKGNFPGRFSGRQFSNSRSEMNVSTLELGDSALYLCASSLEKGGGGTDTQYFGPGTRLTVL.

The CDR3 DNA sequence: TGTGCCAGCAAAACTCCAAATCAGCCCCAGCATTTT. Translation: CASKTPNQPQHF. The chain uses TRBV6-6 and TRBJ1-5; D unclear. Deletions cut 7 bases from V and 4 bases from J, with 8 bases between. CDR1 and CDR2 from the germline V gene are MNHNY and SVGAGI (reference sequence). The CDR3 extends over 12 amino acids.